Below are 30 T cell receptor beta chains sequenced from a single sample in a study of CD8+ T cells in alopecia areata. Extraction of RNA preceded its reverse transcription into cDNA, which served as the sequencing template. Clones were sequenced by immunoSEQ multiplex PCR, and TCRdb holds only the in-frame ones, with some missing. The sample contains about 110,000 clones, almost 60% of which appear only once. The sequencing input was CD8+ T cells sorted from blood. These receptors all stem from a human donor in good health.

This chain's CDR3 is CASSWAGSGSPLHF. The CDR3 region has the DNA TGTGCCAGCAGCTGGGCAGGGTCTGGTTCACCCCTCCACTTT. This sequence joins TRBV9 and TRBJ1-6, with D tentatively TRBD1 (5 bases). Per the germline V gene, CDR1 is SGDLS and CDR2 is YYNGEE. Deletions cut 4 bases from V and 9 bases from J, with 14 bases between. The CDR3 contains 14 residues.

Here the CDR3 DNA reads TGTGCCAGCATGGGGTTGGGTACGAACACTGAAGCTTTCTTT. Protein: CASMGLGTNTEAFF. This chain connects TRBV13 to TRBJ1-1; the D is unclear. The CDR3 is made up of 14 amino acids. Germline V gene sequence: CDR1 PRHDT, CDR2 FYEKMQ (reference sequence). Trimming pared 7 bases from V and 1 base from J, leaving 13 bases between.

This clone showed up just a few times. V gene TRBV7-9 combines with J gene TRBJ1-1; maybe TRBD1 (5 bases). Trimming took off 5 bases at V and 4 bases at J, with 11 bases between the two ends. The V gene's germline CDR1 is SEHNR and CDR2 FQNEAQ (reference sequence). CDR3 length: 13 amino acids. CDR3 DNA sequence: TGTGCCAGCAGCCCCCAGGGAACCACTGAAGCTTTCTTT. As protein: CASSPQGTTEAFF.

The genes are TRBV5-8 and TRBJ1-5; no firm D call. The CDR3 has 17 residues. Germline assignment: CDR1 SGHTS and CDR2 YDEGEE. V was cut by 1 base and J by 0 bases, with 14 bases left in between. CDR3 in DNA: TGTGCCAGCAGCTTGAGGACCTCGAAGTATAGCAATCAGCCCCAGCATTTT. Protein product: CASSLRTSKYSNQPQHF.

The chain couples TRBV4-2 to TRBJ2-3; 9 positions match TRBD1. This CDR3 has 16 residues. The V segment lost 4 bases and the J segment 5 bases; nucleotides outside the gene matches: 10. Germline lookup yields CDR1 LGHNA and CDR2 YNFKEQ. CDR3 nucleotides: TGTGCCAGCAGCCCGTGGACAGGGGTGTTGGGAGATACGCAGTATTTT. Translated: CASSPWTGVLGDTQYF.

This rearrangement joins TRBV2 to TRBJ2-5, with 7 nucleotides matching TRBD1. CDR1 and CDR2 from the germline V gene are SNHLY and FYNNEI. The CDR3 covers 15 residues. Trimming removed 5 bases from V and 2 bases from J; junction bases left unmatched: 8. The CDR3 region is CASSLGGGQQETQYF. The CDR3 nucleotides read TGTGCCAGCAGTTTAGGGGGCGGGCAACAAGAGACCCAGTACTTC. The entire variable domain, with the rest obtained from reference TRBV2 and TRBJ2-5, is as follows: EPEVTQTPSHQVTQMGQEVILRCVPISNHLYFYWYRQILGQKVEFLVSFYNNEISEKSEIFDDQFSVERPDGSNFTLKIRSTKLEDSAMYFCASSLGGGQQETQYFGPGTRLLVL.

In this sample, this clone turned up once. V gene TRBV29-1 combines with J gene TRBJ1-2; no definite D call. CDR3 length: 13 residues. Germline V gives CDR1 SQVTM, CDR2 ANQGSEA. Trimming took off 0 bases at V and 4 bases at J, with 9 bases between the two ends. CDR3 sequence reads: CSVEEGSAYGYTF. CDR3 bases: TGCAGCGTTGAAGAGGGGTCGGCCTATGGCTACACCTTC.

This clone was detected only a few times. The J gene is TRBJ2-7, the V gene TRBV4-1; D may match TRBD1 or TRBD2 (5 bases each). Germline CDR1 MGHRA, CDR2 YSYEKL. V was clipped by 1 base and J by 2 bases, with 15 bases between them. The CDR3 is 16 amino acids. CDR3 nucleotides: TGCGCCAGCAGCCAAGCGTTGGGGGTGGGGACCTACGAGCAGTACTTC. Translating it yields CASSQALGVGTYEQYF.

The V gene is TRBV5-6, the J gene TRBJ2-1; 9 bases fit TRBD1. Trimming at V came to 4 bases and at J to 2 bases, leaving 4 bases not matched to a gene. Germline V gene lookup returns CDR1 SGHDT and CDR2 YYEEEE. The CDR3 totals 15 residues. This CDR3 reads CASSPDRGPYNEQFF. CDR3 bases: TGTGCCAGCAGCCCGGACAGGGGCCCCTACAATGAGCAGTTCTTC.

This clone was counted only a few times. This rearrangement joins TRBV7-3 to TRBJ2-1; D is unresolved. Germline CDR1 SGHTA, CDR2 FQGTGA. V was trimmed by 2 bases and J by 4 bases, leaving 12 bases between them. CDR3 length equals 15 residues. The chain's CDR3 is CASSLLAGSYNEQFF. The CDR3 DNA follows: TGTGCCAGCAGCTTATTGGCCGGCAGTTACAATGAGCAGTTCTTC.

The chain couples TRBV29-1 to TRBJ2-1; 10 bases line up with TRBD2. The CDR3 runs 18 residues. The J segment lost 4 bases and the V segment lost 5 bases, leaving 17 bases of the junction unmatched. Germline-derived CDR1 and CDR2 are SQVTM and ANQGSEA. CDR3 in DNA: TGCAGCGTTCTGACCCCCCCATCGGCTAGCGGGGGATACAATGAGCAGTTCTTC. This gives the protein CSVLTPPSASGGYNEQFF.

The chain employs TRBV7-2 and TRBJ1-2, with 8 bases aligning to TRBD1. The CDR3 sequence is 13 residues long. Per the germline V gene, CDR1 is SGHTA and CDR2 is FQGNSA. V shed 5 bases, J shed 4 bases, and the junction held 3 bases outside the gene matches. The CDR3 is CASSPGQVYGYTF. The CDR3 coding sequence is TGTGCCAGCAGCCCGGGACAGGTCTATGGCTACACCTTC.

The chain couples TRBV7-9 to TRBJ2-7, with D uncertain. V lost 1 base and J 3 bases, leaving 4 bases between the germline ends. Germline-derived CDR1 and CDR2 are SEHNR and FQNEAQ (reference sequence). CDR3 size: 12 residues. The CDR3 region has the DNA TGTGCCAGCAGCTTAGGGGACTACGAGCAGTACTTC. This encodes CASSLGDYEQYF.

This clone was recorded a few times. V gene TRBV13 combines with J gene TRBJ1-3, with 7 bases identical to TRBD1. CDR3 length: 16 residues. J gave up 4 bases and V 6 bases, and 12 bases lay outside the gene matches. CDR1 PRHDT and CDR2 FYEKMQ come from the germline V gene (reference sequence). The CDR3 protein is CASRPNRGSGGNTIYF. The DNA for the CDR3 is TGTGCCAGCAGGCCAAACAGGGGAAGCGGAGGAAACACCATATATTTT. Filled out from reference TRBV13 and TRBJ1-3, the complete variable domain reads AAGVIQSPRHLIKEKRETATLKCYPIPRHDTVYWYQQGPGQDPQFLISFYEKMQSDKGSIPDRFSAQQFSDYHSELNMSSLELGDSALYFCASRPNRGSGGNTIYFGEGSWLTVV.

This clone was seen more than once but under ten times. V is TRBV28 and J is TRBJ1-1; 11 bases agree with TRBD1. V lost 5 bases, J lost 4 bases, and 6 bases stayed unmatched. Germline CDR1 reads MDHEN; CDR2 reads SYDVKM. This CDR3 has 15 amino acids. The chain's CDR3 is CASSPGQGVVTEAFF. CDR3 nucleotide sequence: TGTGCCAGCAGTCCGGGACAGGGGGTGGTCACTGAAGCTTTCTTT. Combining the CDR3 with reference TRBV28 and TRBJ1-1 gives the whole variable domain DVKVTQSSRYLVKRTGEKVFLECVQDMDHENMFWYRQDPGLGLRLIYFSYDVKMKEKGDIPEGYSVSREKKERFSLILESASTNQTSMYLCASSPGQGVVTEAFFGQGTRLTVV.

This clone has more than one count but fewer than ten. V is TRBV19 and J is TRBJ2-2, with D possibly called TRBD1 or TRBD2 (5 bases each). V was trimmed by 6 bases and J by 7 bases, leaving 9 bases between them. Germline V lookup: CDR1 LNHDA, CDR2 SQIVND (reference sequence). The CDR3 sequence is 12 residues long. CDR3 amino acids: CASREGNGELFF. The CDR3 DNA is TGTGCCAGTAGAGAGGGGAACGGGGAGCTGTTTTTT.

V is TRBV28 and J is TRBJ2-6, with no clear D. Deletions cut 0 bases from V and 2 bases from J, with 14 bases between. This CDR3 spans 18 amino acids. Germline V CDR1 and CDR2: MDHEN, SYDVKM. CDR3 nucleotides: TGTGCCAGCAGTTTATGGGATCATAACATCCCTGGGGCCAACGTCCTGACTTTC. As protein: CASSLWDHNIPGANVLTF.

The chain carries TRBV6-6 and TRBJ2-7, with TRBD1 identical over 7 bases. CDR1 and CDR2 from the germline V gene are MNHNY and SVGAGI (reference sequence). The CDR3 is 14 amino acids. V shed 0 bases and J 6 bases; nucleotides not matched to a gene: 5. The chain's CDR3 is CASSYSEGAGEQYF. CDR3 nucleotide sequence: TGTGCCAGCAGTTACTCAGAGGGGGCGGGCGAGCAGTACTTC.

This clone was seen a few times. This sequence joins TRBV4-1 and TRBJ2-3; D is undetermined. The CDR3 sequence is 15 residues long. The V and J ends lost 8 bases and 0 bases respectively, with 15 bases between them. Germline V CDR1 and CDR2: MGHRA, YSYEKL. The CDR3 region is CASSSDRASTDTQYF. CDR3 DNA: TGCGCCAGCTCCTCGGACCGGGCTAGCACAGATACGCAGTATTTT.

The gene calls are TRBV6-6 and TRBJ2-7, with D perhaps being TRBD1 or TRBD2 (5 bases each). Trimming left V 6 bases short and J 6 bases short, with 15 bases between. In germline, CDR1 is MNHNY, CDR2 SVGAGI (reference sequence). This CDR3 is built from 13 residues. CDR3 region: CASSPWAGGEQYF. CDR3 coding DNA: TGTGCCAGCAGCCCCTGGGCTGGGGGCGAGCAGTACTTC.

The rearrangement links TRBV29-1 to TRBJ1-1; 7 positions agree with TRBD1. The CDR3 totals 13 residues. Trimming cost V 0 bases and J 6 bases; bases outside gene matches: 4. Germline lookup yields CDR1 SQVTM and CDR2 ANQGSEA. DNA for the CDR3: TGCAGCGTTGAAGAAGGGGGCAATGCTGAAGCTTTCTTT. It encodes CSVEEGGNAEAFF.

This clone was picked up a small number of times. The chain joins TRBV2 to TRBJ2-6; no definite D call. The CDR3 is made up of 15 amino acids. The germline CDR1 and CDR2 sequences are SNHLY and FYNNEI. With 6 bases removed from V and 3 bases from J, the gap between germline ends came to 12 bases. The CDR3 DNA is TGTGCCAGCAGGACCAGCGCGTATGGGGCCAACGTCCTGACTTTC. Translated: CASRTSAYGANVLTF. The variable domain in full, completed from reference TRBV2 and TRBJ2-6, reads EPEVTQTPSHQVTQMGQEVILRCVPISNHLYFYWYRQILGQKVEFLVSFYNNEISEKSEIFDDQFSVERPDGSNFTLKIRSTKLEDSAMYFCASRTSAYGANVLTFGAGSRLTVL.

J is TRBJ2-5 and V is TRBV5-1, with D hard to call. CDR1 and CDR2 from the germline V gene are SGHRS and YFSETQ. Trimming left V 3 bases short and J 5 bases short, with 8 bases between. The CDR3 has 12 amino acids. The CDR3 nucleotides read TGCGCCAGCAGCTGTTGTGGCGAGACCCAGTACTTC. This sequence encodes CASSCCGETQYF.

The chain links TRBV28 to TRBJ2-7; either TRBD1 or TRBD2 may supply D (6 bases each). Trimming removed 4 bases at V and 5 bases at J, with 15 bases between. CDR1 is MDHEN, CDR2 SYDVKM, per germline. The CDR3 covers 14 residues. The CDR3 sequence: CASSSRGLLDEQYF. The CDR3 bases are TGTGCCAGCAGTTCCAGGGGACTCTTGGACGAGCAGTACTTC.

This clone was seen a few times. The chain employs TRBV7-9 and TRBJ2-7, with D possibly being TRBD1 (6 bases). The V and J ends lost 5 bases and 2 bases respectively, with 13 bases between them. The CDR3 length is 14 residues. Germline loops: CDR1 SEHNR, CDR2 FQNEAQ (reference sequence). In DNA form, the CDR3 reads TGTGCCAGCAGCAACCGGGACAAAGCCTACGAGCAGTACTTC. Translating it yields CASSNRDKAYEQYF.

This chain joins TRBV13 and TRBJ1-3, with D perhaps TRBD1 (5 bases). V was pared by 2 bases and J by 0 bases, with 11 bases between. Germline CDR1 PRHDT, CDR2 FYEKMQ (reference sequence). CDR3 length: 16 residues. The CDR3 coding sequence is TGTGCCAGCAGCTTATCAGGGCAGAGCTCTGGAAACACCATATATTTT. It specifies CASSLSGQSSGNTIYF.

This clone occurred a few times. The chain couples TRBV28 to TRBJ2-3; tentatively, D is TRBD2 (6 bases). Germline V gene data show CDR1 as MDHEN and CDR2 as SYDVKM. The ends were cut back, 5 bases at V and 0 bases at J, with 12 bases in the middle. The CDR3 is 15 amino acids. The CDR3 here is CASSPWGVSTDTQYF. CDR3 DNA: TGTGCCAGCAGTCCTTGGGGGGTGAGCACAGATACGCAGTATTTT.

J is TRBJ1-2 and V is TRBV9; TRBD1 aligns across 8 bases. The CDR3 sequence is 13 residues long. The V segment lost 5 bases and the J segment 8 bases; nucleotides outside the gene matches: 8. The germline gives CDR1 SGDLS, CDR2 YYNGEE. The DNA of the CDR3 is TGTGCCAGCAGTCTGGGGACAGGCGACGGCTACACCTTC. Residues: CASSLGTGDGYTF.

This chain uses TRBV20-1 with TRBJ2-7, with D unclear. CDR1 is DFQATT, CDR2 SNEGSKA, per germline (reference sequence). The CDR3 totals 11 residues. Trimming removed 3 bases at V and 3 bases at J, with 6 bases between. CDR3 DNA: TGCAGTGCTAGCGAAGACTACGAGCAGTACTTC. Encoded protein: CSASEDYEQYF.

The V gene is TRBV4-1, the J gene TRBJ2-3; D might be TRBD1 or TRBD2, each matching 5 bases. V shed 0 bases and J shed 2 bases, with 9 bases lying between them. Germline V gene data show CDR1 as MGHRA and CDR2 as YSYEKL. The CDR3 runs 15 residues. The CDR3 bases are TGCGCCAGCAGCCAAGAACCGGGGCTCACAGATACGCAGTATTTT. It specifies CASSQEPGLTDTQYF.